A selection of T cell receptor beta chains follows, all from one sample in a study of blood T cell repertoires in COVID-19. Assay: immunoSEQ multiplex PCR; the TCRdb copy retains only in-frame clones and omits some. The data show about 91,000 clones, 88% seen once. Sequenced sample: peripheral blood. The source of these receptors is a woman between 70 and 85 years old with acute or convalescent COVID-19. The CDR3 runs from the conserved cysteine through the conserved F or W. D genes are given only for firm matches. Some rows have no size entry. The others give once, few or many, or a class for an expanded clone.

D: .
V: TRBV9
size: .
J: TRBJ1-5
DNA: TGTGCCAGCAGCGACGGGTACGGCAATCAGCCCCAGCATTTT
CDR3: CASSDGYGNQPQHF

D: .
V: TRBV30
size: .
J: TRBJ2-2
DNA: TGTGCCTGGAATTACAGATCCGGGGAGCTGTTTTTT
CDR3: CAWNYRSGELFF

D: TRBD2
V: TRBV9
size: once
J: TRBJ2-1
DNA: TGTGCCAGCAGCTCCGGGACTAGCGGGGCCTACAATGAGCAGTTCTTC
CDR3: CASSSGTSGAYNEQFF

D: TRBD2
V: TRBV6-5
size: .
J: TRBJ2-2
DNA: TGTGCCAGCAGGCTACTAGCGGCGAACACCGGGGAGCTGTTTTTT
CDR3: CASRLLAANTGELFF

D: TRBD2
V: TRBV3-1/TRBV3-2
size: few
J: TRBJ2-3
DNA: TGTGCCAGCAGCCGCCGGACTAGCAGGGCCACAGATACGCAGTATTTT
CDR3: CASSRRTSRATDTQYF

D: .
V: TRBV30
size: .
J: TRBJ1-6
DNA: TGTGCCTGGAGTGTACGGTCGCAGGGTAATTCACCCCTCCACTTT
CDR3: CAWSVRSQGNSPLHF

D: .
V: TRBV27
size: .
J: TRBJ1-5
DNA: TGTGCCAGCAGTTACTCAGGGCATCAGCCCCAGCATTTT
CDR3: CASSYSGHQPQHF

D: TRBD2
V: TRBV18
size: once
J: TRBJ2-1
DNA: TGTGCCAGCTCGCCAGTGACTAGCGGGGGGAACAATGAGCAGTTCTTC
CDR3: CASSPVTSGGNNEQFF

D: .
V: TRBV2
size: .
J: TRBJ1-5
DNA: TGTGCCAGCAGTGAATCTTACTTCAATCAGCCCCAGCATTTT
CDR3: CASSESYFNQPQHF

D: TRBD1
V: TRBV6-5
size: few
J: TRBJ1-2
DNA: TGTGCCAGCAGTTACTCGTCCTGGACAGGATCCTATGGCTACACCTTC
CDR3: CASSYSSWTGSYGYTF

D: TRBD2
V: TRBV4-1
size: .
J: TRBJ2-1
DNA: TGCGCCAGCAGCCAAGCACCGATTTTGGCTAGCGGGGGTCATGAGCAGTTCTTC
CDR3: CASSQAPILASGGHEQFF

D: .
V: TRBV4-1
size: few
J: TRBJ1-1
DNA: TGCGCCAGCAGCCAATTTGACGGCACAGGTGAAGCTTTCTTT
CDR3: CASSQFDGTGEAFF

D: .
V: TRBV6-1
size: .
J: TRBJ2-1
DNA: TGTGCCAGCAGTGAACAGGGGACCTACAATGAGCAGTTCTTC
CDR3: CASSEQGTYNEQFF

D: .
V: TRBV10-2
size: once
J: TRBJ2-5
DNA: TGCGCCAGCAGTGGCGTCTACCCAGGGGAGACCCAGTACTTC
CDR3: CASSGVYPGETQYF

D: TRBD2
V: TRBV27
size: few
J: TRBJ2-1
DNA: TGTGCCAGCAGTTTATACCCCGGGACTAGCGGCTACAATGAGCAGTTCTTC
CDR3: CASSLYPGTSGYNEQFF

D: .
V: TRBV5-4
size: .
J: TRBJ2-1
DNA: TGTGCCAGCAGCTACCGGGACACGCTGTTGTACAATGAGCAGTTCTTC
CDR3: CASSYRDTLLYNEQFF

D: .
V: TRBV3-1/TRBV3-2
size: .
J: TRBJ1-1
DNA: TGTGCCAGCAGCCCCCGGTTTGGGAACACTGAAGCTTTCTTT
CDR3: CASSPRFGNTEAFF

D: TRBD2
V: TRBV4-1
size: .
J: TRBJ2-1
DNA: TGCGCCAGCAGCCAACTAGCGGGGGGTGTCAATGAGCAGTTCTTC
CDR3: CASSQLAGGVNEQFF

D: .
V: TRBV11-2
size: .
J: TRBJ1-1
DNA: TGTGCCAGCAGCCTAAGACGGACACCCACTGAAGCTTTCTTT
CDR3: CASSLRRTPTEAFF

D: .
V: TRBV13
size: .
J: TRBJ2-7
DNA: TGTGCCAGCAGCTTAGGAGGGGTTTATGGCGAGCAGTACTTC
CDR3: CASSLGGVYGEQYF

D: .
V: TRBV19
size: .
J: TRBJ1-1
DNA: TGTGCCAGTAGTTGGGACACCGGGCACACTGAAGCTTTCTTT
CDR3: CASSWDTGHTEAFF

D: TRBD1
V: TRBV6-1
size: .
J: TRBJ1-5
DNA: TGTGCCAGCAGTGAACTCGGCAGGGGGAAATATCAGCCCCAGCATTTT
CDR3: CASSELGRGKYQPQHF

D: .
V: TRBV5-1
size: .
J: TRBJ2-7
DNA: TGCGCCAGCAGCCCTCCCCTTTCGGGGTCCTACGAGCAGTACTTC
CDR3: CASSPPLSGSYEQYF

D: TRBD1
V: TRBV2
size: .
J: TRBJ1-2
DNA: TGTGCCAGCAGCCACGACAGGGGCCCGGGCTATGGCTACACCTTC
CDR3: CASSHDRGPGYGYTF

D: .
V: TRBV7-9
size: few
J: TRBJ1-1
DNA: TGTGCCAGCAGCTTAGATGGGGCCGGCACTGAAGCTTTCTTT
CDR3: CASSLDGAGTEAFF

D: .
V: TRBV2
size: .
J: TRBJ1-1
DNA: TGTGCCAGCATCACCGTCGGGAGAGCTTTCTTT
CDR3: CASITVGRAFF